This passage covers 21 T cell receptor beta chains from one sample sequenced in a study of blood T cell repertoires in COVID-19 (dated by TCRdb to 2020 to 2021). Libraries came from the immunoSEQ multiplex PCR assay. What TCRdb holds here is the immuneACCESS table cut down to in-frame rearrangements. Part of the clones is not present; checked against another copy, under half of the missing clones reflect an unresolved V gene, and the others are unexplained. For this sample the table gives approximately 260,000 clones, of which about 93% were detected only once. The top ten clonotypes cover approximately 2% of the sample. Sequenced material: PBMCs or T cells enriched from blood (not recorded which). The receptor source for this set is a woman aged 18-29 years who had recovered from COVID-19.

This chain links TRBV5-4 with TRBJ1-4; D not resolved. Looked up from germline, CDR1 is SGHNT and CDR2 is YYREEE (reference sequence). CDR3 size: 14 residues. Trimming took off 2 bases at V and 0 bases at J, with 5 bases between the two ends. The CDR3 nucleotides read TGTGCCAGCAGCTTTTCGGCAACTAATGAAAAACTGTTTTTT. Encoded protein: CASSFSATNEKLFF.

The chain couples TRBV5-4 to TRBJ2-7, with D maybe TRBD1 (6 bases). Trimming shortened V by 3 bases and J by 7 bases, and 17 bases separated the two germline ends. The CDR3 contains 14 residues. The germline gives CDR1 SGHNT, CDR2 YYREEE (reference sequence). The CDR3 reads CASSWDGRGREQYF. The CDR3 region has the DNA TGTGCCAGCAGCTGGGACGGCAGGGGTCGGGAGCAGTACTTC. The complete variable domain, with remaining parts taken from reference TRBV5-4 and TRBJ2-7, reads ETGVTQSPTHLIKTRGQQVTLRCSSQSGHNTVSWYQQALGQGPQFIFQYYREEENGRGNFPPRFSGLQFPNYSSELNVNALELDDSALYLCASSWDGRGREQYFGPGTRLTVT.

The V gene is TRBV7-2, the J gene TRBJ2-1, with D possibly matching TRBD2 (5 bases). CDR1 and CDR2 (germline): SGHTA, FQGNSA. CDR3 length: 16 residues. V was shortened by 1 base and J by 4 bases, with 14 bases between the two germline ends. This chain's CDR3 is CASSLVLAGVYNEQFF. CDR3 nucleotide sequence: TGTGCCAGCAGCTTAGTCTTGGCGGGTGTATACAATGAGCAGTTCTTC.

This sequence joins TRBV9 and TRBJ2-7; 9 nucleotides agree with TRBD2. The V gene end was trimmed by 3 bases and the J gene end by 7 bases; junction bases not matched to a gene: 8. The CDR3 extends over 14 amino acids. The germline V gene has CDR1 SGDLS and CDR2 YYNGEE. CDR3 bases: TGTGCCAGCAGCGATAGCGGGAGCAGTCATGAGCAGTACTTC. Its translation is CASSDSGSSHEQYF.

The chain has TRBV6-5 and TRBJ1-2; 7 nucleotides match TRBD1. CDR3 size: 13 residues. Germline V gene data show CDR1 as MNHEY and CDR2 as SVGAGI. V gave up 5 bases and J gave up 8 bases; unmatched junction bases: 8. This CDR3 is CASSPGTDFGYTF. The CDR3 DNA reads TGTGCCAGCAGTCCCGGGACAGACTTCGGCTACACCTTC.

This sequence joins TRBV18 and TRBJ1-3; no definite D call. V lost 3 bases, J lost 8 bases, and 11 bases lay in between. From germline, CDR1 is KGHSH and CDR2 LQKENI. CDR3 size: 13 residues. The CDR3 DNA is TGTGCCAGCTCACCCGGAGTGGAGGACACCATATATTTT. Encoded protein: CASSPGVEDTIYF.

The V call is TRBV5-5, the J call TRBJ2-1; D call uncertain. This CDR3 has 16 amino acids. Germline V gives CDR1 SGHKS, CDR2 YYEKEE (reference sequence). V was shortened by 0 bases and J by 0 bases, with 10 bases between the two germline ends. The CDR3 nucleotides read TGTGCCAGCAGCTTGGGACTCCAGAGCTCCTACAATGAGCAGTTCTTC. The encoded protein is CASSLGLQSSYNEQFF.

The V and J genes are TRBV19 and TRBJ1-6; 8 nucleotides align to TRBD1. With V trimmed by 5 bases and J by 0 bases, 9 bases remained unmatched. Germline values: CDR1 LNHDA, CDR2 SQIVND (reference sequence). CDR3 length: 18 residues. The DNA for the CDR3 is TGTGCCAGTAGTCCGGGGACAGGTTCCTACTCCTATAATTCACCCCTCCACTTT. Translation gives CASSPGTGSYSYNSPLHF.

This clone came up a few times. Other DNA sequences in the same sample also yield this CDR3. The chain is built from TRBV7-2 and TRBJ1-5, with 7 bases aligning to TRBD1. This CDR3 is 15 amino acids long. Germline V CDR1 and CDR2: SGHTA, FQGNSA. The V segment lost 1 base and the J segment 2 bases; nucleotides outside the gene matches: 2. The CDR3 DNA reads TGTGCCAGCAGCTTAGTGCAGGGGGGCAATCAGCCCCAGCATTTT. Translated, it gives CASSLVQGGNQPQHF.

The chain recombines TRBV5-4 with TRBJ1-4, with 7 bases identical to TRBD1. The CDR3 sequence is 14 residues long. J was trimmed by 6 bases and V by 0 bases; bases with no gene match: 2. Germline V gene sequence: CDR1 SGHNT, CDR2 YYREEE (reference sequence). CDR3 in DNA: TGTGCCAGCAGCTTGGACAGGGGAGATGAAAAACTGTTTTTT. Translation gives CASSLDRGDEKLFF.

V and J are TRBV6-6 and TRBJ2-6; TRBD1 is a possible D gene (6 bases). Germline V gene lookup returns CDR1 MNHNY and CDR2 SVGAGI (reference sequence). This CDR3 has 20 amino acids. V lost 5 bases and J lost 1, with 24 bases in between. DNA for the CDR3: TGTGCCAGCAGTCCCCCGGGGTGGGGGACATTGCGTTCTGGGGCCAACGTCCTGACTTTC. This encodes CASSPPGWGTLRSGANVLTF.

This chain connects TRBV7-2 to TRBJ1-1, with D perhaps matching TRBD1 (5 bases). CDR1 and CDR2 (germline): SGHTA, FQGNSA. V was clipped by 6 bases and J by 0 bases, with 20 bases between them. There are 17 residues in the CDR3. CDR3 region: CASSRGRGHAVNTEAFF. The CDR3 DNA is TGTGCCAGCAGTAGAGGGCGGGGCCATGCTGTGAACACTGAAGCTTTCTTT.

Written as DNA, the CDR3 is TGCGCCAGCAGTTTGGGACAGCAGAACTATGGCTACACCTTC. Translating gives CASSLGQQNYGYTF. The chain uses TRBV10-2 and TRBJ1-2; TRBD1 matches at 7 bases. The CDR3 extends over 14 amino acids. Germline V gene sequence: CDR1 WSHSY, CDR2 SAAADI. Trimming cost V 5 bases and J 2 bases; bases outside gene matches: 5.

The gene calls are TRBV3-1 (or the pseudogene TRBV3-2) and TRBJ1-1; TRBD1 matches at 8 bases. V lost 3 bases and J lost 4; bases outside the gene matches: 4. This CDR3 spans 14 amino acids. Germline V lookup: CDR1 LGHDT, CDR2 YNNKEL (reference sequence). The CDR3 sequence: CASSQNQGATEAFF. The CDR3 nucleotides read TGTGCCAGCAGCCAGAACCAGGGGGCCACTGAAGCTTTCTTT.

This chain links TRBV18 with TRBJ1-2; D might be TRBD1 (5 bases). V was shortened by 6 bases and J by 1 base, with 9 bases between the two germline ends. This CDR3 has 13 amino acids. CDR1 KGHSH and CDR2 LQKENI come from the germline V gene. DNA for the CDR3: TGTGCCAGCTCTGAAGGGGTTAACTATGGCTACACCTTC. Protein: CASSEGVNYGYTF.

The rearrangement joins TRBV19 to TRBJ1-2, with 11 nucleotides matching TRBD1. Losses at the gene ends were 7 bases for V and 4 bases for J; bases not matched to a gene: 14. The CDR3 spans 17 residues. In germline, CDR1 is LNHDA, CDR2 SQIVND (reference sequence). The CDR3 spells CASTLGQGALVRYGYTF. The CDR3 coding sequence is TGTGCCAGTACCCTCGGACAGGGGGCCCTCGTCCGCTATGGCTACACCTTC.

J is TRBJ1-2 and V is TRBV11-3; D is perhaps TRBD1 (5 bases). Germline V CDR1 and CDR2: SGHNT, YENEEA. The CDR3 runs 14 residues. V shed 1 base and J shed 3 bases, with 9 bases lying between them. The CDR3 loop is CASSLAGRDYGYTF. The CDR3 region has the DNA TGTGCCAGCAGCTTAGCAGGCAGGGACTATGGCTACACCTTC.

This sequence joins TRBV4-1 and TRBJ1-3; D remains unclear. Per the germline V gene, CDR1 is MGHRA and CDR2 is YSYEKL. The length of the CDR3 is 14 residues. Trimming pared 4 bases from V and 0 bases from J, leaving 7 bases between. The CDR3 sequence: CASSPLGSGNTIYF. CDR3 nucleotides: TGCGCCAGCAGCCCACTCGGCTCTGGAAACACCATATATTTT.

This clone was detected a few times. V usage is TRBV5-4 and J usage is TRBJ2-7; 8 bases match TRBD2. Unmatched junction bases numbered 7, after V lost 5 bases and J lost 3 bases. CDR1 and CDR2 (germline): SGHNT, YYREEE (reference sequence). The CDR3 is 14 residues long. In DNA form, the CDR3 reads TGTGCCAGCAGTTGGCGAGCGGGAGTCTACGAGCAGTACTTC. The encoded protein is CASSWRAGVYEQYF.

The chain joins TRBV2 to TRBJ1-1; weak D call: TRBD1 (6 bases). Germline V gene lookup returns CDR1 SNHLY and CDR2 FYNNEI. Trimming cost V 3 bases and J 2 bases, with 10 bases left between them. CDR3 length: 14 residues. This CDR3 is CASSEYRANTEAFF. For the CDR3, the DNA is TGTGCCAGCAGTGAGTACAGGGCTAACACTGAAGCTTTCTTT.

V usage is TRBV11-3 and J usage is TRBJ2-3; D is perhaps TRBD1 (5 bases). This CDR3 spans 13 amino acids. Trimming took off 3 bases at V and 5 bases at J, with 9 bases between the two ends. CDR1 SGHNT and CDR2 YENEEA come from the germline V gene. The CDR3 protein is CASSLGQRDTQYF. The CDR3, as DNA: TGTGCCAGCAGCTTGGGGCAGAGAGATACGCAGTATTTT. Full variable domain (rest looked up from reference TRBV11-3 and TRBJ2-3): EAGVVQSPRYKIIEKKQPVAFWCNPISGHNTLYWYLQNLGQGPELLIRYENEEAVDDSQLPKDRFSAERLKGVDSTLKIQPAELGDSAVYLCASSLGQRDTQYFGPGTRLTVL.